Sequencing of this T cell receptor beta chain was carried out in a study of T-cell reconstitution after alpha-beta-depleted transplantation in children. Notes on the study in general: There were reportedly several hundred expanded graft clones from which alpha-beta T cells came about two months after transplant.

Regarding this clonotype: Its antigen is not identified.

The CDR3 covers 15 residues. Germline V gene data show CDR1 as MNHEY and CDR2 as SMNVEV (reference sequence). Trimming stripped 3 bases from V and 4 bases from J, with 12 bases between. For TCRbeta, the library was prepared with unique molecular identifiers. MiXCR was run by TCRdb on the PCR reads, yielding one entry per CDR3 protein. The profile shows around 450,000 distinct CDR3 sequences, about 10% of them singletons. The chain recombines TRBV27 with TRBJ2-2; D gene uncertain. The starting material was PBMCs, obtained before TCRalphabeta/CD19-depleted stem cell transplant. This sequence was found in a child aged 2 to 10 with inherited bone marrow failure, due to receive a stem cell transplant. This CDR3 is CASSFGPSSTGELFF. DNA of the CDR3: TGTGCCAGCAGTTTTGGGCCTAGTTCCACCGGGGAGCTGTTTTTT.